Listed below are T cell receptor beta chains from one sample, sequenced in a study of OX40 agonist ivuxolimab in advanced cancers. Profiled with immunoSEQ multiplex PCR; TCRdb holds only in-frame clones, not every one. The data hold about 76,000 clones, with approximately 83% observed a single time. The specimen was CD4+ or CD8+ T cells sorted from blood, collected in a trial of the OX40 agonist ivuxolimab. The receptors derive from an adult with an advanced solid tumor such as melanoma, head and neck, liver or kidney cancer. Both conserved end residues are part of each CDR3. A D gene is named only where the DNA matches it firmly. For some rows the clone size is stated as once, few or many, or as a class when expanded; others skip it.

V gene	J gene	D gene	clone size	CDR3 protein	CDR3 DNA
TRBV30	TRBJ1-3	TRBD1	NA	CAWRKQGQGVIFSGNTIYF	TGTGCCTGGAGGAAACAAGGACAGGGGGTTATATTTTCTGGAAACACCATATATTTT
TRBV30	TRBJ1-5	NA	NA	CAWSPKVAGGQPQHF	TGTGCCTGGAGTCCGAAGGTGGCAGGCGGGCAGCCCCAGCATTTT
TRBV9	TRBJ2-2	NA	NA	CASSVDLWDRTGELFF	TGTGCCAGCAGCGTAGACTTATGGGACCGCACCGGGGAGCTGTTTTTT
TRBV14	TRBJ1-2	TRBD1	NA	CASSQRIVPGQGALAYGYTF	TGTGCCAGCAGCCAGCGAATCGTCCCGGGACAGGGGGCGCTTGCCTATGGCTACACCTTC
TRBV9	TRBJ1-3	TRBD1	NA	CASSDYRGDSGNTIYF	TGTGCCAGCAGCGATTACAGGGGAGACTCTGGAAACACCATATATTTT
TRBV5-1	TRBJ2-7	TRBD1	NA	CASSLGPGTDEQYF	TGCGCCAGCAGCTTGGGACCGGGGACAGACGAGCAGTACTTC
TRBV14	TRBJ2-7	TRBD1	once	CASSLRTGRVGFYEQYF	TGTGCCAGCAGCCTTAGGACAGGAAGGGTGGGATTCTACGAGCAGTACTTC
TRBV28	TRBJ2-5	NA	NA	CASSLRLLPGETQYF	TGTGCCAGCAGTTTGAGACTCCTACCCGGGGAGACCCAGTACTTC
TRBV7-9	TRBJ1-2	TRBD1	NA	CASSRTGFDGYTF	TGTGCCAGCAGCCGGACAGGGTTTGACGGCTACACCTTC
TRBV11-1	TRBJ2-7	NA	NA	CASSLAGGIYEQYF	TGTGCCAGCAGCTTAGCGGGAGGAATCTACGAGCAGTACTTC
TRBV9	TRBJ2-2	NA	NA	CASSVGYAAGELFF	TGTGCCAGCAGCGTAGGATACGCGGCCGGGGAGCTGTTTTTT
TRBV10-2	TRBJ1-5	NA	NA	CASSLINQPQHF	TGCGCCAGCAGTCTAATAAATCAGCCCCAGCATTTT
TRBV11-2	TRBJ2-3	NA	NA	CASSLDGGASDTQYF	TGTGCCAGCAGCTTAGATGGGGGGGCTTCAGATACGCAGTATTTT
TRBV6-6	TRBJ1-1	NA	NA	CASSSSSAGNTEAFF	TGTGCCAGCAGTTCCTCCTCGGCCGGGAACACTGAAGCTTTCTTT
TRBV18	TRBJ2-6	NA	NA	CASSASGANVLTF	TGTGCCAGCTCAGCTTCTGGGGCCAACGTCCTGACTTTC
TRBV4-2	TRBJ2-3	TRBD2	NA	CASSQGSGGGTDTQYF	TGTGCCAGCAGCCAAGGGAGCGGGGGGGGCACAGATACGCAGTATTTT
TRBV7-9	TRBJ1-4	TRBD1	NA	CASSFGTAFNEKLFF	TGTGCCAGCAGCTTCGGGACAGCCTTTAATGAAAAACTGTTTTTT
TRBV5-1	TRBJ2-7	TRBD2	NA	CASSLFLAGVSHEQYF	TGCGCCAGCAGCTTGTTTCTAGCGGGAGTCTCCCACGAGCAGTACTTC
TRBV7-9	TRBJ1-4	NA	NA	CASSSRVNPTNEKLFF	TGTGCCAGCAGCTCTAGGGTCAACCCTACTAATGAAAAACTGTTTTTT
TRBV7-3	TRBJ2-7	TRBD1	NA	CASSLAGTGGDEQYF	TGTGCCAGCAGCTTAGCCGGGACAGGGGGCGACGAGCAGTACTTC
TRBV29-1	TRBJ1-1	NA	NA	CSVLISYTEAFF	TGCAGCGTGTTAATCAGTTACACTGAAGCTTTCTTT
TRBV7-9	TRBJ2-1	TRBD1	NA	CASSPSGGQGRNEQFF	TGTGCCAGCAGCCCCTCCGGGGGACAGGGGCGGAATGAGCAGTTCTTC
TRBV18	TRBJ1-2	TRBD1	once	CASSLGTGLDVGGYTF	TGTGCCAGCTCATTGGGGACAGGGCTTGATGTTGGTGGCTACACCTTC
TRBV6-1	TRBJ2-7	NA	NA	CASTKGMTYEQYF	TGTGCCAGCACGAAGGGTATGACCTACGAGCAGTACTTC
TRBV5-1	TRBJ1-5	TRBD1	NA	CASSLGTAFSNQPQHF	TGCGCCAGCAGCTTAGGGACAGCATTTAGCAATCAGCCCCAGCATTTT
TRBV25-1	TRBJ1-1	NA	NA	CASSDSGTRETEAFF	TGTGCCAGCAGTGATTCGGGCACCAGGGAGACTGAAGCTTTCTTT
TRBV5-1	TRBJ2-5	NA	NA	CASSLEGPETQYF	TGCGCCAGCAGCTTGGAAGGGCCGGAGACCCAGTACTTC
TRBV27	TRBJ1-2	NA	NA	CASGPGGERIYGYTF	TGTGCCAGCGGCCCGGGGGGTGAGAGGATCTATGGCTACACCTTC
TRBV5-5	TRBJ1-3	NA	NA	CASSATPGRISGNTIYF	TGTGCCAGCAGCGCAACCCCTGGGCGGATCTCTGGAAACACCATATATTTT
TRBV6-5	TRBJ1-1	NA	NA	CASRPPPFLSTEAFF	TGTGCCAGCAGACCCCCTCCGTTCCTGAGCACTGAAGCTTTCTTT
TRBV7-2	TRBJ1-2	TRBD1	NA	CASREGGKAYGYTF	TGTGCCAGCAGGGAAGGGGGCAAGGCGTATGGCTACACCTTC
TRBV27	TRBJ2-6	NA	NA	CASSFSSAPGANVLTF	TGTGCCAGCAGTTTTTCGTCCGCACCCGGGGCCAACGTCCTGACTTTC
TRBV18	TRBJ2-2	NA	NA	CASSGANTGELFF	TGTGCCAGCTCAGGGGCAAACACCGGGGAGCTGTTTTTT
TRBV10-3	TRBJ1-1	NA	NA	CAISKTIGGTEAFF	TGTGCCATCAGTAAAACGATAGGGGGGACTGAAGCTTTCTTT
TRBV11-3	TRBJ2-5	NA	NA	CASSHKETQYF	TGTGCCAGCAGCCACAAAGAGACCCAGTACTTC
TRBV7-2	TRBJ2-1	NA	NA	CASSLGGEQFF	TGTGCCAGCAGCTTAGGTGGCGAGCAGTTCTTC
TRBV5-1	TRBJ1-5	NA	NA	CASSEGTLPENQPQHF	TGCGCCAGCAGCGAGGGGACACTCCCGGAAAATCAGCCCCAGCATTTT
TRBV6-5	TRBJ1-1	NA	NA	CASSYLSRMNTEAFF	TGTGCCAGCAGTTACTTATCCAGGATGAACACTGAAGCTTTCTTT
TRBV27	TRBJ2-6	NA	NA	CASSLTFPMGANVLTF	TGTGCCAGCAGTTTAACGTTCCCGATGGGGGCCAACGTCCTGACTTTC
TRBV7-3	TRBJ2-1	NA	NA	CASSSNGASSYNEQFF	TGTGCCAGCAGCTCTAATGGGGCGAGCTCCTACAATGAGCAGTTCTTC
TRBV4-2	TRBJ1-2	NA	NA	CASSQEDYGYTF	TGTGCCAGCAGCCAAGAGGACTATGGCTACACCTTC
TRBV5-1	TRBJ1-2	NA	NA	CASSWGQGGYTF	TGCGCCAGCAGCTGGGGCCAGGGTGGCTACACCTTC
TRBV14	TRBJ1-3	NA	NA	CASSPLGNSGNTIYF	TGTGCCAGCAGCCCCCTCGGGAACTCTGGAAACACCATATATTTT
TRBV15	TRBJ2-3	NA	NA	CATSRGGRTDTQYF	TGTGCCACCAGCAGAGGGGGACGCACAGATACGCAGTATTTT
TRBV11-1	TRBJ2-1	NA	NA	CASSRTRPDRLYNEQFF	TGTGCCAGCAGCCGTACCCGACCGGACAGACTATACAATGAGCAGTTCTTC
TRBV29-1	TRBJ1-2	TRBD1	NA	CSVDLRGQGRPYGYTF	TGCAGCGTTGACCTTCGGGGACAGGGAAGACCCTATGGCTACACCTTC